The TCR beta chain described here comes from a study of cytomegalovirus exposure and HLA in healthy donors. About the study: It was reported in a later analysis that the same platform had been used for the 120 or so validation repertoires as for the approximately 700 first-cohort repertoires.

Using immunoSEQ multiplex PCR, the repertoire was profiled, and TCRdb retains in-frame clones only, with some absent. The sample lists 100,000 to 150,000 clones; roughly 90% were seen once. The validation cohort, a group of roughly 120 subjects, included the donors and was separate from the approximately 700-subject first cohort. The sample was PBMCs. The TCR sequence derives from a man in his thirties or forties in good health and CMV-seronegative.

CDR3 DNA: TGTGCCAGCAGCCTAGGACTAGCCACAGATACGCAGTATTTT. It specifies CASSLGLATDTQYF. The V call is TRBV14, the J call TRBJ2-3, with 8 bases identical to TRBD2. The junction had 2 bases not matched to a gene; V was cut back by 4 bases and J by 2 bases. The germline CDR1 and CDR2 sequences are SGHDN and FVKESK. The length of the CDR3 is 14 residues.